A single sample is the source of the 21 T cell receptor beta chains below, sequenced in a study of early T cells in non-severe SARS-CoV-2 infection. TCRdb processed the 5' RACE reads anew with MiXCR; each CDR3 protein has one entry. Here the sample spans some 71,000 distinct CDR3 sequences, roughly an eighth being singletons. Sequencing input: whole blood. Receptors originate from an adult who was a healthcare worker with PCR-confirmed SARS-CoV-2 infection or an uninfected control (not recorded which).

This clonotype was counted a few times. The V call is TRBV7-8, the J call TRBJ2-2; D remains ambiguous. Deletions cut 9 bases from V and 7 bases from J, with 9 bases between. The CDR3 consists of 11 residues. Germline V gene sequence: CDR1 SGHVS, CDR2 FQNEAQ. This CDR3 reads CASMHNGELFF. CDR3 coding DNA: TGTGCCAGTATGCACAACGGGGAGCTGTTTTTT.

The rearrangement joins TRBV5-1 to TRBJ2-7; TRBD1 agrees at 8 bases. CDR3 size: 14 residues. CDR1 is SGHRS and CDR2 is YFSETQ in the germline V gene. J gave up 3 bases and V 4 bases, and 6 bases lay outside the gene matches. This CDR3 is CASSVNRGNYEQYF. The CDR3 nucleotides are TGCGCCAGCAGCGTCAACAGGGGGAACTACGAGCAGTACTTC.

This clonotype showed up many times. The CDR3 DNA is TGTGCCAGTAGAGCCGGGACTACTCTCGAGACCCAGTACTTC. As protein: CASRAGTTLETQYF. The chain recombines TRBV19 with TRBJ2-5; 7 nucleotides agree with TRBD2. This CDR3 is built from 14 residues. V was clipped by 6 bases and J by 5 bases; unmatched bases: 9. The germline CDR1 and CDR2 sequences are LNHDA and SQIVND (reference sequence).

This clonotype was picked up many times. The chain has TRBV29-1 and TRBJ1-1; D remains unclear. CDR1 and CDR2 from the germline V gene are SQVTM and ANQGSEA. The CDR3 is 12 amino acids. V gave up 6 bases and J gave up 4 bases, with 12 bases separating them. The CDR3 sequence: CSVEIRTTEAFF. The CDR3 nucleotides are TGCAGCGTCGAAATCCGGACCACTGAAGCTTTCTTT.

This clonotype was picked up a small number of times. This chain links TRBV3-1 with TRBJ1-2; D unresolved. Trimming cost V 0 bases and J 6 bases, with 14 bases left between them. From germline, CDR1 is LGHDT and CDR2 YNNKEL (reference sequence). The CDR3 runs to 15 residues. The DNA for the CDR3 is TGTGCCAGCAGCCAAGAGGTGGGTCTCCGAGATGGCTACACCTTC. Residues: CASSQEVGLRDGYTF.

This clonotype was observed a handful of times. This chain links TRBV4-3 with TRBJ1-4; the match to TRBD1 covers 8 bases. The germline CDR1 and CDR2 sequences are LGHNA and YSLEER. This CDR3 has 17 residues. The J segment lost 4 bases and the V segment lost 4 bases, leaving 11 bases of the junction unmatched. In DNA, the CDR3 is TGCGCCAGCAGCCCCCAACCCAGGGGGCAGGGTAATGAAAAACTGTTTTTT. Its translation: CASSPQPRGQGNEKLFF.

This clonotype appeared many times. V gene TRBV9 combines with J gene TRBJ2-7; no reliable D call. V shed 4 bases and J shed 2 bases, with 13 bases lying between them. CDR3 length equals 14 residues. CDR1 and CDR2 from the germline V gene are SGDLS and YYNGEE. The CDR3 is CASSKAGLTYEQYF. CDR3 in DNA: TGTGCCAGCAGCAAAGCAGGCCTCACCTACGAGCAGTACTTC.

The chain recombines TRBV12-3 or TRBV12-4 with TRBJ1-2; D is unresolved. The CDR3 sequence is 12 residues long. V lost 2 bases, J lost 5 bases, and 6 bases lay in between. CDR3 protein: CASSLPPYGYTF. In DNA, the CDR3 is TGTGCCAGCAGTTTACCCCCTTATGGCTACACCTTC.

The chain employs TRBV29-1 and TRBJ2-3; no clear D gene. CDR3 length: 12 amino acids. Germline-derived CDR1 and CDR2 are SQVTM and ANQGSEA. V lost 6 bases and J lost 0, with 7 bases in between. Here the CDR3 DNA reads TGCAGCGTACACAGAAGCACAGATACGCAGTATTTT. It yields the protein CSVHRSTDTQYF.

This clonotype was detected ten times or more. V and J are TRBV5-1 and TRBJ1-5; D ambiguous. V was clipped by 4 bases and J by 5 bases, with 13 bases between them. In germline, CDR1 is SGHRS, CDR2 YFSETQ. The CDR3 length is 14 residues. The CDR3 DNA is TGCGCCAGCAGCCCGGGCGGGGTTGATCAGCCCCAGCATTTT. It codes for CASSPGGVDQPQHF.

This clonotype was seen a handful of times. The rearrangement links TRBV13 to TRBJ1-1; TRBD1 is a possible D gene (6 bases). Trimming cost V 6 bases and J 1 base, with 18 bases left between them. CDR3 length: 16 amino acids. Germline V lookup: CDR1 PRHDT, CDR2 FYEKMQ (reference sequence). Here the CDR3 reads CASRTPGRGRNTEAFF. The CDR3 coding sequence is TGTGCCAGCAGGACCCCCGGCAGGGGAAGGAACACTGAAGCTTTCTTT.

The chain joins TRBV6-1 to TRBJ1-6, with 8 bases matching TRBD1. Looked up from germline, CDR1 is MNHNS and CDR2 is SASEGT. The J segment lost 7 bases and the V segment lost 5 bases, leaving 4 bases of the junction unmatched. The CDR3 has 14 amino acids. CDR3 DNA: TGTGCCAGCAGTAACCGGGACAGGAATTCACCCCTCCACTTT. As protein: CASSNRDRNSPLHF.

This clonotype was counted only a few times. The chain combines TRBV5-6 with TRBJ1-1; D unresolved. Trimming took off 4 bases at V and 3 bases at J, with 10 bases between the two ends. This CDR3 is 13 amino acids long. Germline CDR1 SGHDT, CDR2 YYEEEE. This chain's CDR3 is CASSPGLDTEAFF. DNA for the CDR3: TGTGCCAGCAGCCCAGGATTGGACACTGAAGCTTTCTTT.

This clonotype turned up a few times. This chain uses TRBV20-1 with TRBJ2-7, with D maybe TRBD2 (5 bases). CDR1 is DFQATT and CDR2 is SNEGSKA in the germline V gene (reference sequence). V was pared by 0 bases and J by 4 bases, with 13 bases between. This CDR3 is built from 14 residues. The CDR3 DNA is TGCAGTGCTAGAGATCTCAGGACTCCTTACGAGCAGTACTTC. It translates to CSARDLRTPYEQYF.

This chain uses TRBV18 with TRBJ2-2, with unresolved D. The CDR3 has 14 amino acids. Germline CDR1 is KGHSH and CDR2 is LQKENI. Trimming shortened V by 1 base and J by 8 bases, and 11 bases separated the two germline ends. CDR3 sequence reads: CASSPLSGSGELFF. Written as DNA, the CDR3 is TGTGCCAGCTCACCACTTTCCGGATCTGGGGAGCTGTTTTTT.

This clonotype was seen ten or more times. The chain joins TRBV7-9 to TRBJ2-1; D ambiguous. Deletions cut 0 bases from V and 6 bases from J, with 3 bases between. This CDR3 has 12 amino acids. Germline-derived CDR1 and CDR2 are SEHNR and FQNEAQ (reference sequence). This CDR3 reads CASSLASNEQFF. CDR3 nucleotide sequence: TGTGCCAGCAGCTTAGCGAGCAATGAGCAGTTCTTC.

This clonotype was observed at least ten times. V gene TRBV3-1 combines with J gene TRBJ2-7; D remains unclear. The germline V and J ends were trimmed by 0 bases and 5 bases, with 2 bases remaining between them. Germline values: CDR1 LGHDT, CDR2 YNNKEL (reference sequence). The CDR3 loop spans 11 amino acids. The CDR3 loop is CASSQENEQYF. The CDR3 DNA reads TGTGCCAGCAGCCAAGAGAACGAGCAGTACTTC.

This clonotype was counted many times. The rearrangement joins TRBV5-4 to TRBJ2-5; 10 nucleotides match TRBD1. Unmatched junction bases numbered 4, after V lost 3 bases and J lost 5 bases. Per the germline V gene, CDR1 is SGHNT and CDR2 is YYREEE (reference sequence). This CDR3 has 14 amino acids. The CDR3 spells CASSSRQGAETQYF. CDR3 nucleotides: TGTGCCAGCAGCTCTCGACAGGGGGCGGAGACCCAGTACTTC. Looking up the rest from reference TRBV5-4 and TRBJ2-5 gives the full variable domain: ETGVTQSPTHLIKTRGQQVTLRCSSQSGHNTVSWYQQALGQGPQFIFQYYREEENGRGNFPPRFSGLQFPNYSSELNVNALELDDSALYLCASSSRQGAETQYFGPGTRLLVL.

The chain has TRBV20-1 and TRBJ2-1, with 9 positions matching TRBD2. The CDR3 runs 17 residues. J gave up 0 bases and V 4 bases, and 10 bases lay outside the gene matches. From germline, CDR1 is DFQATT and CDR2 SNEGSKA (reference sequence). The CDR3 is CSAISGGNHPSYNEQFF. The DNA for the CDR3 is TGCAGTGCTATTAGCGGGGGAAATCACCCCTCCTACAATGAGCAGTTCTTC.

V and J are TRBV6-5 and TRBJ2-3, with TRBD2 matching 7 bases. The CDR3 is made up of 15 amino acids. The V segment lost 2 bases and the J segment 2 bases; nucleotides outside the gene matches: 4. Germline V lookup: CDR1 MNHEY, CDR2 SVGAGI. The CDR3 is CASSYGRGDTDTQYF. The CDR3 DNA reads as TGTGCCAGCAGTTACGGACGGGGGGACACAGATACGCAGTATTTT.

The chain recombines TRBV7-3 with TRBJ1-1, with 10 bases identical to TRBD1. This CDR3 comprises 16 residues. Germline V gene data show CDR1 as SGHTA and CDR2 as FQGTGA. The junction had 9 bases not matched to a gene; V was cut back by 5 bases and J by 3 bases. The CDR3 DNA follows: TGTGCCAGCAGCCGAGGGACAGGGGTTAGGGACACTGAAGCTTTCTTT. It translates to CASSRGTGVRDTEAFF. Drawing the rest from reference TRBV7-3 and TRBJ1-1, the complete variable domain is GAGVSQTPSNKVTEKGKYVELRCDPISGHTALYWYRQSLGQGPEFLIYFQGTGAADDSGLPNDRFFAVRPEGSVSTLKIQRTERGDSAVYLCASSRGTGVRDTEAFFGQGTRLTVV.